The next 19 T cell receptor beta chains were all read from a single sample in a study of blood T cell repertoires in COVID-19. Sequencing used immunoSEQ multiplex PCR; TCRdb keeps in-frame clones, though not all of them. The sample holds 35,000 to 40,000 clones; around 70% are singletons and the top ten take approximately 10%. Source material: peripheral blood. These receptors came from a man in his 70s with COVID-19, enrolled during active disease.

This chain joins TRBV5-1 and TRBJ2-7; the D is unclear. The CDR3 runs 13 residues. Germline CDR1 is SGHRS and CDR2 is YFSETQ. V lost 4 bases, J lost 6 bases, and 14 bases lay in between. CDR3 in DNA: TGCGCCAGCAGCCTCTCGACTCTATCCGAGCAGTACTTC. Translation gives CASSLSTLSEQYF.

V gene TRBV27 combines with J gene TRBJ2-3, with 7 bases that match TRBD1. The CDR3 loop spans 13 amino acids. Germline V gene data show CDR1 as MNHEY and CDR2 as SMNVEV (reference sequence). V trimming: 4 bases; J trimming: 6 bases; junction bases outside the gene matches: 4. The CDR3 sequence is CASSSHRGDTQYF. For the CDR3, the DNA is TGTGCCAGCAGTTCACACAGGGGCGATACGCAGTATTTT.

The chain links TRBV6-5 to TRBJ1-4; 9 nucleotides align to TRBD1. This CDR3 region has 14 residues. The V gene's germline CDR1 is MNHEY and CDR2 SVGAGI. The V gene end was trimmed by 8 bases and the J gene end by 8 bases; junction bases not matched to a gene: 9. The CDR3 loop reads CASGRDRGREKLFF. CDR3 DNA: TGTGCCAGCGGCCGCGACAGGGGGAGAGAAAAACTGTTTTTT.

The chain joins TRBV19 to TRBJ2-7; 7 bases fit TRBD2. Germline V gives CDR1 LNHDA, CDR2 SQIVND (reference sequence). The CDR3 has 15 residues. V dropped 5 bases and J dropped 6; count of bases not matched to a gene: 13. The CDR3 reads CASSPLALEGSEQYF. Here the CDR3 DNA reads TGTGCCAGTAGTCCACTAGCGCTAGAGGGATCCGAGCAGTACTTC. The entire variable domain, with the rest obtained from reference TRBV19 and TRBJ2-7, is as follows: DGGITQSPKYLFRKEGQNVTLSCEQNLNHDAMYWYRQDPGQGLRLIYYSQIVNDFQKGDIAEGYSVSREKKESFPLTVTSAQKNPTAFYLCASSPLALEGSEQYFGPGTRLTVT.

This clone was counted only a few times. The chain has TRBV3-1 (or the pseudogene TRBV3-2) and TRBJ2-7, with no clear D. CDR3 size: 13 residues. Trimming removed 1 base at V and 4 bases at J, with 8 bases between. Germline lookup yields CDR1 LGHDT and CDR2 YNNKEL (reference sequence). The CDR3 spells CASSQGYAYEQYF. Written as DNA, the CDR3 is TGTGCCAGCAGCCAAGGTTACGCGTACGAGCAGTACTTC.

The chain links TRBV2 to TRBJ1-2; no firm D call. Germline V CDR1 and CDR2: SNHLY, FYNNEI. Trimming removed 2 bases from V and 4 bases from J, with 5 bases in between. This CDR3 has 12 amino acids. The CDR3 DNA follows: TGTGCCAGCAGTGAACGCGGCTATGGCTACACCTTC. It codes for CASSERGYGYTF.

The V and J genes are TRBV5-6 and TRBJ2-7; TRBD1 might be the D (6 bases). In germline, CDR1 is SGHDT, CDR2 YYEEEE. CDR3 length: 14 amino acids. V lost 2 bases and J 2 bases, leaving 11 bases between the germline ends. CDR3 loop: CASSLQGPTYEQYF. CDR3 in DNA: TGTGCCAGCAGCTTACAGGGACCCACCTACGAGCAGTACTTC. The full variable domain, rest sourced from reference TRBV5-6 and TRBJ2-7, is DAGVTQSPTHLIKTRGQQVTLRCSPKSGHDTVSWYQQALGQGPQFIFQYYEEEERQRGNFPDRFSGHQFPNYSSELNVNALLLGDSALYLCASSLQGPTYEQYFGPGTRLTVT.

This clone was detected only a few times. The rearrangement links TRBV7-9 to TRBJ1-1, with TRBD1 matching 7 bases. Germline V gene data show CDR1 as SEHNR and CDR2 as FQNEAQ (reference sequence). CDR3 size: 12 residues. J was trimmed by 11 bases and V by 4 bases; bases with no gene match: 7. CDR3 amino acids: CASSSVRGVAFF. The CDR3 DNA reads TGTGCCAGCAGCTCCGTCAGGGGGGTCGCTTTCTTT.

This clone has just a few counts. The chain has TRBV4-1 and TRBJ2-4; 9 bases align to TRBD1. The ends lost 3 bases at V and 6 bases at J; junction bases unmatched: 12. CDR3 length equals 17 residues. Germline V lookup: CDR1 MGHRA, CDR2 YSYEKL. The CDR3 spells CASSQGSWTGEGNIQYF. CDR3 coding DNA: TGCGCCAGCAGCCAGGGCTCGTGGACAGGGGAGGGAAACATTCAGTACTTC.

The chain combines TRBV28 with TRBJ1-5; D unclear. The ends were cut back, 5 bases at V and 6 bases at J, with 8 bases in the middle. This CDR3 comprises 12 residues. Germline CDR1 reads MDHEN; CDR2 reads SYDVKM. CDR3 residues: CASSQQFQPQHF. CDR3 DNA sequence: TGTGCCAGCAGTCAACAGTTTCAGCCCCAGCATTTT.

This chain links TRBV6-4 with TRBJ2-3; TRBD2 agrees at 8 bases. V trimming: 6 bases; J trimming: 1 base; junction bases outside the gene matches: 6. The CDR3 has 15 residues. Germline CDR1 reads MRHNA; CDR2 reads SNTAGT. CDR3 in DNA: TGTGCCAGCAGCCTATCGGGGGGGGGCACAGATACGCAGTATTTT. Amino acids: CASSLSGGGTDTQYF.

The DNA for the CDR3 is TGTGCCAGCACAGGGGGGAACTATGGCTACACCTTC. Translating gives CASTGGNYGYTF. This sequence joins TRBV19 and TRBJ1-2, with 8 bases identical to TRBD1. The CDR3 sequence is 12 residues long. V dropped 9 bases and J dropped 2; count of bases not matched to a gene: 2. Germline V gives CDR1 LNHDA, CDR2 SQIVND (reference sequence). The full variable domain, its missing parts supplied by reference TRBV19 and TRBJ1-2, is DGGITQSPKYLFRKEGQNVTLSCEQNLNHDAMYWYRQDPGQGLRLIYYSQIVNDFQKGDIAEGYSVSREKKESFPLTVTSAQKNPTAFYLCASTGGNYGYTFGSGTRLTVV.

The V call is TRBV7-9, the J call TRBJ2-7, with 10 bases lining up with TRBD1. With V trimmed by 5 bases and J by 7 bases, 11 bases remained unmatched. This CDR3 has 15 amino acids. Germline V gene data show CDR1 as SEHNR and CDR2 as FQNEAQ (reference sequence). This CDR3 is CASSPTGTGDGEQYF. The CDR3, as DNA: TGTGCCAGCAGCCCGACCGGGACAGGGGACGGGGAGCAGTACTTC.

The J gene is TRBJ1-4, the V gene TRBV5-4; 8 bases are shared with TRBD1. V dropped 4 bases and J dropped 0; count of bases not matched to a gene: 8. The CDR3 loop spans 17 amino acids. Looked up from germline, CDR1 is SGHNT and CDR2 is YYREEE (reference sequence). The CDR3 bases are TGTGCCAGCAGCCCCCGACAGGGGCCCGCAACTAATGAAAAACTGTTTTTT. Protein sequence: CASSPRQGPATNEKLFF.

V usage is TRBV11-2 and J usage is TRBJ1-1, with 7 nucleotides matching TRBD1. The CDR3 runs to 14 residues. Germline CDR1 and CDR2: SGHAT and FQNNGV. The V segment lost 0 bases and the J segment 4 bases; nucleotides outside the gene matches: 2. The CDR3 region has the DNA TGTGCCAGCAGCTTAGACAGGGGGTCCACTGAAGCTTTCTTT. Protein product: CASSLDRGSTEAFF.

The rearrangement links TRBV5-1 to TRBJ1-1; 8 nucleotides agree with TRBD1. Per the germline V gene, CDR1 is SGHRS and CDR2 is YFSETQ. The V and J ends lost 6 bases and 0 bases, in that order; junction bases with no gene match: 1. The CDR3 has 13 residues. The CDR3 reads CASNRGMNTEAFF. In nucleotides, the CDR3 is TGCGCCAGCAACAGGGGGATGAACACTGAAGCTTTCTTT.

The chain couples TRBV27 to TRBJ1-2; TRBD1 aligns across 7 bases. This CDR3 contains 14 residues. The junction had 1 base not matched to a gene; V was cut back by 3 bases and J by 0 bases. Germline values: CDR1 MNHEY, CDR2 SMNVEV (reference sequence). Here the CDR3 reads CASSFQGANYGYTF. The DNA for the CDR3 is TGTGCCAGCAGTTTCCAGGGGGCTAACTATGGCTACACCTTC.

The CDR3 loop reads CASSPRRGGMREQFF. Here the CDR3 DNA reads TGTGCCAGCAGCCCCCGGCGCGGGGGCATGCGAGAGCAGTTCTTC. V usage is TRBV3-1 (or the pseudogene TRBV3-2) and J usage is TRBJ2-1, with D perhaps matching TRBD2 (7 bases). The germline gives CDR1 LGHDT, CDR2 YNNKEL (reference sequence). V was shortened by 4 bases and J by 10 bases, with 20 bases between the two germline ends. The CDR3 length is 15 residues.

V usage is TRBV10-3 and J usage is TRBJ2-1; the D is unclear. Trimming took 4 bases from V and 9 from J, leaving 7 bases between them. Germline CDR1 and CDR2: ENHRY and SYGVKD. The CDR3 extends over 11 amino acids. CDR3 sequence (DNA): TGTGCCATCAGTGGCCCCGGTGAGCAGTTCTTC. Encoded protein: CAISGPGEQFF.